A selection of T cell receptor beta chains follows, all from one sample in a study of neurological immune-mediated disorders. TCRdb independently ran MiXCR on the 5' RACE reads; one entry per CDR3 protein. The sample yields approximately 49,000 distinct CDR3 sequences, 9% to 10% seen once. Material for sequencing was PBMCs. These receptors were collected from a woman in her forties in good health. Each CDR3 is given with its conserved first and last residue. The D gene is left open where the match is weak. The size entry is marked missing in some rows and otherwise reads once, few, many or a size class.

TRBV12-3/TRBV12-4	NA	TRBJ2-5	many	TGTGCCAGCACCTCAATTGGTCGGTCGAGGCAAGAGACCCAGTACTTC	CASTSIGRSRQETQYF
TRBV20-1	NA	TRBJ1-4	NA	TGCAGTGCTAGAGATGGGCCCTGGGGTGAAAAACTGTTTTTT	CSARDGPWGEKLFF
TRBV5-1	TRBD2	TRBJ2-3	many	TGCGCCAGCAGCTGGACCACGGCGGGGGGTCGCACAGATACGCAGTATTTT	CASSWTTAGGRTDTQYF
TRBV7-2	NA	TRBJ1-3	many	TGTGCCAGCAGCCAACAAAGGGCAAGGGACTCTGGAAACACCATATATTTT	CASSQQRARDSGNTIYF
TRBV7-2	TRBD1	TRBJ1-1	many	TGTGCCAGCAGCTTTCACAGGGGAGGGGGCACTGAAGCTTTCTTT	CASSFHRGGGTEAFF
TRBV7-6	NA	TRBJ1-2	many	TGTGCCAGCAGCTTAGGTGGCTCCTACCTTGGCTACACCTTC	CASSLGGSYLGYTF
TRBV4-2	TRBD1	TRBJ1-2	many	TGTGCCAGCAGCCAAGAAGGGACAGGATATGGCTACACCTTC	CASSQEGTGYGYTF
TRBV7-2	NA	TRBJ1-1	many	TGTGCCAGCAGCTTCCAAGGGATGAACACTGAAGCTTTCTTT	CASSFQGMNTEAFF
TRBV7-2	TRBD1	TRBJ2-2	many	TGTGCCAGCAGCTTAGTTTGGACAGGGAAGGGCACCGGGGAGCTGTTTTTT	CASSLVWTGKGTGELFF
TRBV20-1	NA	TRBJ1-6	NA	TGCAGTGCCCCCGGGACAAGGAGGCAAGATTCACCCCTCCACTTT	CSAPGTRRQDSPLHF
TRBV5-1	TRBD1	TRBJ1-1	many	TGCGCCAGCAGCTTCCTGGGACAGGGGGGCACTGAAGCTTTCTTT	CASSFLGQGGTEAFF
TRBV20-1	NA	TRBJ1-2	many	TGCAGTGCGAAAGTGGGCGATGGCTACACCTTC	CSAKVGDGYTF
TRBV29-1	NA	TRBJ2-2	many	TGCAGTGTGGGACCGCCGACCGGGGAGCTGTTTTTT	CSVGPPTGELFF
TRBV20-1	NA	TRBJ2-7	many	TGCAGTGCTAGCGGGGCCTACGAGCAGTACTTC	CSASGAYEQYF
TRBV6-5	TRBD1	TRBJ2-7	many	TGTGCCAGCAAAGGGACAGGGACCTCCTACGAGCAGTACTTC	CASKGTGTSYEQYF
TRBV20-1	TRBD1	TRBJ2-7	NA	TGCAGTGCCCGACAGGGGTACGAGCAGTACTTC	CSARQGYEQYF
TRBV28	NA	TRBJ2-2	many	TGTGCCAGCAGTTTTTCGAACACCGGGGAGCTGTTTTTT	CASSFSNTGELFF
TRBV14	NA	TRBJ2-3	many	TGTGCCAGCAGCCGTCGCGGGGGCGGGGATACGCAGTATTTT	CASSRRGGGDTQYF
TRBV7-8	NA	TRBJ1-2	many	TGTGCCAGCAGCTTAGTCCAGACCGATCCAGGTGGCTACACCTTC	CASSLVQTDPGGYTF
TRBV7-9	NA	TRBJ1-1	NA	TGTGCTAGCAGCTTAGCAGGGGTGTGCACTGAAGCTTTCTTT	CASSLAGVCTEAFF
TRBV10-3	TRBD2	TRBJ2-7	many	TGTGCCATAAGAAGCGGGAGCTTTCTCCACGAGCAGTACTTC	CAIRSGSFLHEQYF
TRBV7-2	TRBD2	TRBJ2-7	NA	TGTGCCAGCAGCTTAGTAGCCCAAGCGGGAGTGCCCTACGAGCAGTACTTC	CASSLVAQAGVPYEQYF
TRBV4-3	NA	TRBJ2-7	many	TGCGCCAGCAGCCACGGACGGCACTACGAGCAGTACTTC	CASSHGRHYEQYF
TRBV12-3/TRBV12-4	NA	TRBJ1-2	many	TGTGCCAGCAGTTTTTGGGAAAACTATGGCTACACCTTC	CASSFWENYGYTF
TRBV12-3/TRBV12-4	NA	TRBJ1-2	many	TGTGCCAGCAGTTCGGCAGGGGAGGGGTTTTTCTATGGCTACACCTTC	CASSSAGEGFFYGYTF
TRBV12-3/TRBV12-4	TRBD1	TRBJ2-5	few	TGTGCCAGCAGTTTAGCGGGGGACAGCGAGGGGGAGACCCAGTACTTC	CASSLAGDSEGETQYF
TRBV6-1	TRBD1	TRBJ2-1	many	TGTGCCAGCAGCTCAAGACAGGGATTCTACAATGAGCAGTTCTTC	CASSSRQGFYNEQFF
TRBV24-1	NA	TRBJ2-1	many	TGTGCCACCAGTGAAAATAGCGGACCCTACAATGAGCAGTTCTTC	CATSENSGPYNEQFF
TRBV3-1	TRBD1	TRBJ1-3	many	TGTGCCAGCAGCCAAGATGAGGGACAGGGGGCCCTATCTGGAAACACCATATATTTT	CASSQDEGQGALSGNTIYF
TRBV20-1	TRBD1	TRBJ1-1	many	TGCAGTGCTAGAATACAGGGGGAGACTGAAGCTTTCTTT	CSARIQGETEAFF
TRBV20-1	TRBD2	TRBJ2-1	many	TGCAGTGGCCTGACTAGCGGCAGCTCCTACAATGAGCAGTTCTTC	CSGLTSGSSYNEQFF
TRBV7-2	NA	TRBJ2-5	many	TGTGCCAGCAGCTTATTCATCGCGAGTCGAGAGACCCAGTACTTC	CASSLFIASRETQYF
TRBV7-8	NA	TRBJ2-1	many	TGTGCCAGCAGCGCAGGGCCGAGCAATGAGCAGTTCTTC	CASSAGPSNEQFF
TRBV3-1	NA	TRBJ1-1	many	TGTGCCAGCAGCCAATCCCCCCGGGGCATGTCCCCTGAAGCTTTCTTT	CASSQSPRGMSPEAFF
TRBV6-6	NA	TRBJ2-1	many	TGTGCCAGCAGACTCACGGGCTCCTCAAATGAGCAGTTCTTC	CASRLTGSSNEQFF
TRBV5-1	NA	TRBJ2-5	many	TGCGCCAGCAGTTCCGACCCCACGGGGACCCAGTACTTC	CASSSDPTGTQYF
TRBV29-1	NA	TRBJ2-2	many	TGCAGCGGGCTGACTCCCACCGGGGAGCTGTTTTTT	CSGLTPTGELFF
TRBV25-1	NA	TRBJ1-3	many	TGTGCCAGCAAGCTGCGGGGGAAAACTGGAAACACCATATATTTT	CASKLRGKTGNTIYF
TRBV20-1	NA	TRBJ1-1	NA	TGCAGTGCCGAGGACAGACTCACTGAAGCTTTCTTT	CSAEDRLTEAFF
TRBV6-5	NA	TRBJ1-6	many	TGTGCCAGCAGTTACTTTGGAAGGGACTCACCCCTCCACTTT	CASSYFGRDSPLHF
TRBV20-1	NA	TRBJ1-1	many	TGCAGCGCCAGGGGTATGAACACTGAAGCTTTCTTT	CSARGMNTEAFF
TRBV10-3	TRBD1	TRBJ1-5	many	TGTGCCACCCAGACAGGGTCGAGAGATCAGCCCCAGCATTTT	CATQTGSRDQPQHF
TRBV9	TRBD2	TRBJ2-1	many	TGTGCCAGCAGCGTAGTAGGCGGCGGGGGTGAAGGCGGTGAGCAGTTCTTC	CASSVVGGGGEGGEQFF
TRBV5-1	TRBD2	TRBJ2-7	many	TGCGCCAGCAGCTTGGTCGCGGGGGGCTACGAGCAGTACTTC	CASSLVAGGYEQYF
TRBV20-1	TRBD1	TRBJ1-6	many	TGCAGTGCTAGAGGGCAGGGGGCCCTTACTGACTATAATTCACCCCTCCACTTT	CSARGQGALTDYNSPLHF
TRBV4-3	NA	TRBJ2-5	NA	TGCGCCAGGAGCCCGGGCGGGGCGGGGAAGGTAGAGACCCAGTACTTC	CARSPGGAGKVETQYF
TRBV12-3/TRBV12-4	NA	TRBJ2-5	NA	TGTGCCAGCAGTACACGGGACCAAGAGACCCAGTACTTC	CASSTRDQETQYF
TRBV12-3/TRBV12-4	NA	TRBJ2-5	many	TGTGCCAGCAGTCGACGAGATGGAGAGACCCAGTACTTC	CASSRRDGETQYF
TRBV7-2	NA	TRBJ2-6	many	TGTGCCAGCAGAAGGGGGGGTAGCTCTGGGGCCAACGTCCTGACTTTC	CASRRGGSSGANVLTF
TRBV4-3	NA	TRBJ2-7	many	TGCGCCAGCAGCCAAGATTGGAATGCGCAGCAGTACTTC	CASSQDWNAQQYF
TRBV4-1	NA	TRBJ2-1	many	TGCGCCAGCAGCCAACTTCGACTTTACAATGAGCAGTTCTTC	CASSQLRLYNEQFF
TRBV6-2/TRBV6-3	TRBD1	TRBJ1-5	many	TGTGCCAGCAGTTACACACCGACAGGGCTGAGCAATCAGCCCCAGCATTTT	CASSYTPTGLSNQPQHF